This T cell receptor beta chain emerged from a study of spatial heterogeneity in lung cancer. TCRdb re-analysed the 5' RACE reads in MiXCR, keeping a single row per CDR3 protein. The sample consists of approximately 27,000 distinct CDR3 sequences, about 6% of them appearing once. Time point indicated: blood at routine non-recurrence follow-up after resection. Material for sequencing was whole RNA from tumor, nontumor lung or frozen PBMC, left unsorted. The sequence was obtained from a male donor with early-stage non-small cell lung cancer. The source was PBMCs, collected at follow-up.

The CDR3 reads CASSLAGGDEKLFF. CDR3 nucleotide sequence: TGCGCCAGCAGCTTGGCGGGTGGCGATGAAAAACTGTTTTTT. J is TRBJ1-4 and V is TRBV5-1; D is ambiguous. V was pared by 0 bases and J by 6 bases, with 9 bases between. Germline V gene data show CDR1 as SGHRS and CDR2 as YFSETQ. The CDR3 is made up of 14 amino acids.